This T cell receptor beta chain was obtained from a study of T cell responses to AZD1222 COVID-19 vaccine. The overall study: Pooled together were second doses at about 4 or about 12 weeks. Study findings and constraints: The sample set comprised mostly white British donors with more females, and clonal diversity was possibly underestimated. Within unmutated variant regions lay the reported targets of nearly half of spike-specific TCRs. It was only after the peak T cell response that any repertoires were sampled.

Generated by immunoSEQ multiplex PCR, the TCRdb table keeps only in-frame clones and is missing some. The table has 100,000 to 150,000 clones, roughly nine tenths seen once. On this clone itself: As yet, its antigen is unknown.

Between the trimmed V and J ends, which lost 6 bases and 4 bases, there was a span of 10 bases. CDR3 size: 13 residues. The V gene is TRBV12-3 or TRBV12-4, the J gene TRBJ1-5; D remains ambiguous. Sample: peripheral blood, taken on day 0 of AZD1222 vaccination. The source is an adult in good health. CDR3 nucleotides: TGTGCCAGCAGCTTTACGACAAATCAGCCCCAGCATTTT. Its translation is CASSFTTNQPQHF.